One sample yielded the 28 T cell receptor beta chains listed below, sequenced in a study of blood T cell repertoires in COVID-19. TCRdb keeps only in-frame clones here, not all; method: immunoSEQ multiplex PCR. Altogether 75,000 to 95,000 clones are present, 70% to 85% being singletons, with the ten largest covering 20% to 25%. The sequenced material came from peripheral blood. The receptors derive from a woman aged 55-75 years in a cohort sampled during active or convalescent COVID-19.

The chain combines TRBV28 with TRBJ1-5; the match to TRBD1 covers 8 bases. V shed 2 bases, J shed 7 bases, and the junction held 16 bases outside the gene matches. In germline, CDR1 is MDHEN, CDR2 SYDVKM. This CDR3 spans 18 amino acids. The CDR3 bases are TGTGCCAGCAGTTTAGACTTTCGGAGACAGGGGACCGTCCAGCCCCAGCATTTT. Protein sequence: CASSLDFRRQGTVQPQHF.

The rearrangement uses TRBV5-4 and TRBJ1-2, with D perhaps TRBD1 (5 bases). V lost 4 bases, J lost 4 bases, and 11 bases lay in between. Germline values: CDR1 SGHNT, CDR2 YYREEE (reference sequence). The length of the CDR3 is 13 residues. CDR3 residues: CASSASGGYGYTF. DNA of the CDR3: TGTGCCAGCAGCGCGAGCGGGGGCTATGGCTACACCTTC.

The CDR3 loop reads CASSFRQAGGPQETQYF. The CDR3 nucleotides read TGTGCCAGCAGTTTTCGACAAGCGGGGGGACCCCAAGAGACCCAGTACTTC. V gene TRBV27 combines with J gene TRBJ2-5, with 9 bases fitting TRBD2. Germline values: CDR1 MNHEY, CDR2 SMNVEV (reference sequence). This CDR3 has 17 residues. The junction had 9 bases not matched to a gene; V was cut back by 3 bases and J by 1 base.

The chain uses TRBV28 and TRBJ1-4; tentatively, D is TRBD1 (6 bases). Trimming removed 6 bases at V and 8 bases at J, with 16 bases between. The CDR3 has 14 amino acids. Germline CDR1 and CDR2: MDHEN and SYDVKM. This CDR3 is CASRIQGFGEKLFF. CDR3 DNA sequence: TGTGCCAGCAGAATCCAGGGGTTTGGGGAAAAACTGTTTTTT.

This chain uses TRBV5-8 with TRBJ1-5; the match to TRBD1 covers 9 bases. This CDR3 has 15 residues. The trim removed 1 base at V and 8 bases at J, leaving 7 bases unmatched. The germline CDR1 and CDR2 sequences are SGHTS and YDEGEE. CDR3 region: CASSLLTGGLKPQHF. CDR3 coding DNA: TGTGCCAGCAGCTTGTTAACAGGGGGCTTGAAGCCCCAGCATTTT.

This clone has more than one count but fewer than ten. The rearrangement uses TRBV6-5 and TRBJ2-7; D not resolved. Germline V CDR1 and CDR2: MNHEY, SVGAGI. The germline V and J ends were trimmed by 7 bases and 3 bases, with 16 bases remaining between them. CDR3 length: 14 residues. The CDR3 spells CASKVLGSLYEQYF. Here the CDR3 DNA reads TGTGCCAGCAAAGTCCTCGGGTCCCTCTACGAGCAGTACTTC.

The rearrangement joins TRBV3-1 (or the pseudogene TRBV3-2) to TRBJ1-2; D not resolved. CDR1 and CDR2 from the germline V gene are LGHDT and YNNKEL (reference sequence). The CDR3 consists of 11 residues. Trimming left V 3 bases short and J 7 bases short, with 6 bases between. The DNA of the CDR3 is TGTGCCAGCAGCCAGGGCTCTGGCTACACCTTC. It encodes CASSQGSGYTF.

V and J are TRBV3-1 (or the pseudogene TRBV3-2) and TRBJ1-6, with 8 bases fitting TRBD1. CDR1 and CDR2 from the germline V gene are LGHDT and YNNKEL (reference sequence). CDR3 length: 16 residues. Losses at the gene ends were 2 bases for V and 10 bases for J; bases not matched to a gene: 10. CDR3 coding DNA: TGTGCCAGCAGCCAACGGACAGGGATAGATCAATCACCCCTCCACTTT. This sequence encodes CASSQRTGIDQSPLHF.

The rearrangement joins TRBV6-5 to TRBJ2-7, with 7 nucleotides matching TRBD1. Trimming took 6 bases from V and 6 from J; bases not matched to a gene: 11. CDR1 and CDR2 (germline): MNHEY, SVGAGI. The CDR3 consists of 14 residues. The CDR3 loop is CASRQNNRGPEQYF. The CDR3 nucleotides read TGTGCCAGCAGACAGAATAACAGGGGTCCCGAGCAGTACTTC.

The chain couples TRBV7-2 to TRBJ2-7; D ambiguous. The CDR3 has 14 amino acids. V lost 0 bases, J lost 4 bases, and 10 bases lay in between. The germline V gene encodes CDR1 SGHTA and CDR2 FQGNSA. The CDR3 sequence is CASSLAQASYEQYF. The CDR3 DNA is TGTGCCAGCAGCTTAGCGCAGGCCAGTTACGAGCAGTACTTC.

The chain recombines TRBV6-5 with TRBJ1-2, with 7 bases matching TRBD1. CDR1 MNHEY and CDR2 SVGAGI come from the germline V gene. V lost 4 bases and J lost 4; bases outside the gene matches: 12. This CDR3 region has 16 residues. The CDR3 is CASSSPMEGAVYGYTF. The CDR3 DNA reads TGTGCCAGCAGTTCCCCCATGGAGGGGGCTGTCTATGGCTACACCTTC.

The chain employs TRBV14 and TRBJ2-7; 11 nucleotides align to TRBD2. J was trimmed by 5 bases and V by 5 bases; bases with no gene match: 8. Germline V gene data show CDR1 as SGHDN and CDR2 as FVKESK. The CDR3 runs 15 residues. CDR3 in amino acids: CASSFGLAGGDEQYF. The DNA of the CDR3 is TGTGCCAGCAGCTTCGGGCTAGCGGGGGGCGACGAGCAGTACTTC. The full variable domain, in which reference TRBV14 and TRBJ2-7 provide the parts outside the CDR3, is EAGVTQFPSHSVIEKGQTVTLRCDPISGHDNLYWYRRVMGKEIKFLLHFVKESKQDESGMPNNRFLAERTGGTYSTLKVQPAELEDSGVYFCASSFGLAGGDEQYFGPGTRLTVT.

This chain uses TRBV19 with TRBJ1-2; tentatively, D is TRBD1 (6 bases). The CDR3 is made up of 14 amino acids. From germline, CDR1 is LNHDA and CDR2 SQIVND (reference sequence). Trimming pared 3 bases from V and 4 bases from J, leaving 12 bases between. The CDR3 DNA reads TGTGCCAGTAGTATGCCAGGGGCTGGCTATGGCTACACCTTC. Amino acids: CASSMPGAGYGYTF. The full variable domain, with the rest looked up from reference TRBV19 and TRBJ1-2, is DGGITQSPKYLFRKEGQNVTLSCEQNLNHDAMYWYRQDPGQGLRLIYYSQIVNDFQKGDIAEGYSVSREKKESFPLTVTSAQKNPTAFYLCASSMPGAGYGYTFGSGTRLTVV.

This sequence joins TRBV19 and TRBJ1-4; D call uncertain. V lost 5 bases and J 4 bases, leaving 8 bases between the germline ends. Germline loops: CDR1 LNHDA, CDR2 SQIVND (reference sequence). This CDR3 has 13 amino acids. The CDR3 nucleotides are TGTGCCAGTAGTCCCCGACTTAATGAAAAACTGTTTTTT. Translated, it gives CASSPRLNEKLFF.

The chain combines TRBV9 with TRBJ1-6; TRBD1 matches 8 bases. The germline CDR1 and CDR2 sequences are SGDLS and YYNGEE. This CDR3 region has 15 residues. The ends lost 3 bases at V and 5 bases at J; junction bases unmatched: 4. This CDR3 reads CASSAWDRNNSPLHF. For the CDR3, the DNA is TGTGCCAGCAGCGCTTGGGACAGGAATAATTCACCCCTCCACTTT.

This rearrangement joins TRBV6-5 to TRBJ1-1; tentative D call: TRBD1 (6 bases). V gave up 6 bases and J gave up 5 bases, with 16 bases separating them. The CDR3 covers 14 residues. From germline, CDR1 is MNHEY and CDR2 SVGAGI. CDR3 amino acids: CASRNPGVRTEAFF. Here the CDR3 DNA reads TGTGCCAGCAGAAACCCAGGGGTACGGACTGAAGCTTTCTTT.

The V gene is TRBV7-2, the J gene TRBJ2-3; D may be TRBD2 (6 bases). CDR1 and CDR2 from the germline V gene are SGHTA and FQGNSA. The CDR3 is made up of 12 amino acids. Trimming stripped 6 bases from V and 7 bases from J, with 11 bases between. This chain's CDR3 is CASSGGMNTQYF. The DNA of the CDR3 is TGTGCCAGCAGTGGGGGGATGAATACGCAGTATTTT.

This chain connects TRBV12-3 or TRBV12-4 to TRBJ1-1; 8 bases align to TRBD1. V shed 7 bases and J 5 bases; nucleotides not matched to a gene: 6. The CDR3 is 13 amino acids. The CDR3, as DNA: TGTGCCAGCACCCGGACAGGGACGACTGAAGCTTTCTTT. This encodes CASTRTGTTEAFF.

This clone was seen a few times. The chain carries TRBV5-8 and TRBJ1-5; D not certain. The ends were cut back, 6 bases at V and 6 bases at J, with 10 bases in the middle. Germline V CDR1 and CDR2: SGHTS, YDEGEE. The CDR3 is 12 amino acids. The CDR3 is CASTIYTQPQHF. The CDR3 DNA sequence: TGTGCCAGCACCATATACACTCAGCCCCAGCATTTT.

This chain joins TRBV29-1 and TRBJ1-2; 11 nucleotides line up with TRBD1. Germline lookup yields CDR1 SQVTM and CDR2 ANQGSEA. Losses at the gene ends were 6 bases for V and 4 bases for J; bases not matched to a gene: 10. This CDR3 region has 15 residues. The CDR3 bases are TGCAGCGTCGCAAAAGGACAGGGGGCGGTCTATGGCTACACCTTC. Translated, it gives CSVAKGQGAVYGYTF.

V gene TRBV6-5 combines with J gene TRBJ2-5; TRBD2 matches at 10 bases. J was trimmed by 5 bases and V by 6 bases; bases with no gene match: 9. The germline gives CDR1 MNHEY, CDR2 SVGAGI. The CDR3 spans 15 residues. The CDR3 is CASRALLAGGETQYF. The CDR3 coding sequence is TGTGCCAGCAGGGCCCTATTAGCGGGGGGCGAGACCCAGTACTTC.

Of note for this clone: The same CDR3 is also encoded by other DNA sequences in this sample. The chain combines TRBV19 with TRBJ1-5; D not certain. The V gene's germline CDR1 is LNHDA and CDR2 SQIVND (reference sequence). Trimming pared 3 bases from V and 1 base from J, leaving 10 bases between. This CDR3 is 15 amino acids long. Written as DNA, the CDR3 is TGTGCCAGTAGTATGGGCTTACTCAGCAATCAGCCCCAGCATTTT. Its protein product is CASSMGLLSNQPQHF.

This chain connects TRBV6-1 to TRBJ2-1; D gene ambiguous. This CDR3 has 15 residues. Germline values: CDR1 MNHNS, CDR2 SASEGT. V was pared by 3 bases and J by 1 base, with 10 bases between. The chain's CDR3 is CASSDLLVSYNEQFF. CDR3 in DNA: TGTGCCAGCAGTGATCTCCTCGTTTCCTACAATGAGCAGTTCTTC.

The sample holds one count of this clone. The chain is built from TRBV9 and TRBJ1-2; the D is unclear. Germline CDR1 SGDLS, CDR2 YYNGEE. This CDR3 is built from 12 residues. Trimming cost V 2 bases and J 8 bases, with 10 bases left between them. CDR3 DNA sequence: TGTGCCAGCAGCGTGACCTCCGGGGGCTACACCTTC. Protein: CASSVTSGGYTF.

J is TRBJ2-3 and V is TRBV5-1; 8 bases fit TRBD2. Trimming took 2 bases from V and 0 from J; bases not matched to a gene: 11. This CDR3 has 18 amino acids. Germline lookup yields CDR1 SGHRS and CDR2 YFSETQ. The CDR3 DNA reads TGCGCCAGCAGCTTTCGCGGTGACCGGGGGGGGAGCACAGATACGCAGTATTTT. Amino acids: CASSFRGDRGGSTDTQYF. Full variable domain (outside the CDR3, taken from reference TRBV5-1 and TRBJ2-3): KAGVTQTPRYLIKTRGQQVTLSCSPISGHRSVSWYQQTPGQGLQFLFEYFSETQRNKGNFPGRFSGRQFSNSRSEMNVSTLELGDSALYLCASSFRGDRGGSTDTQYFGPGTRLTVL.

This clone was observed once. In the same sample, other DNA sequences code for this CDR3. This rearrangement joins TRBV18 to TRBJ2-3; D call uncertain. The CDR3 totals 12 residues. From germline, CDR1 is KGHSH and CDR2 LQKENI. Trimming cost V 3 bases and J 3 bases, with 4 bases left between them. The CDR3 reads CASSPRTDTQYF. The CDR3 DNA reads TGTGCCAGCTCACCGAGGACAGATACGCAGTATTTT.

The genes are TRBV15 and TRBJ2-3; the D gene is possibly TRBD2 (5 bases). Trimming took 0 bases from V and 0 from J, leaving 10 bases between them. Germline assignment: CDR1 LNHNV and CDR2 YYDKDF (reference sequence). The CDR3 runs 16 residues. CDR3 sequence: CATSRDRRGSTDTQYF. CDR3 DNA sequence: TGTGCCACCAGCAGAGATCGTCGCGGGAGCACAGATACGCAGTATTTT. Variable domain in full (rest from reference TRBV15 and TRBJ2-3): DAMVIQNPRYQVTQFGKPVTLSCSQTLNHNVMYWYQQKSSQAPKLLFHYYDKDFNNEADTPDNFQSRRPNTSFCFLDIRSPGLGDTAMYLCATSRDRRGSTDTQYFGPGTRLTVL.

The DNA of the CDR3 is TGTGCCAGCAGCAAAGTGACAGGGGCTCTTTCTGGCTACACCTTC. Its translation: CASSKVTGALSGYTF. The chain has TRBV21-1 and TRBJ1-2; the D segment call TRBD1 is taken from the table without a DNA check. TRBV21-1 is a documented pseudogene. This CDR3 comprises 15 residues.